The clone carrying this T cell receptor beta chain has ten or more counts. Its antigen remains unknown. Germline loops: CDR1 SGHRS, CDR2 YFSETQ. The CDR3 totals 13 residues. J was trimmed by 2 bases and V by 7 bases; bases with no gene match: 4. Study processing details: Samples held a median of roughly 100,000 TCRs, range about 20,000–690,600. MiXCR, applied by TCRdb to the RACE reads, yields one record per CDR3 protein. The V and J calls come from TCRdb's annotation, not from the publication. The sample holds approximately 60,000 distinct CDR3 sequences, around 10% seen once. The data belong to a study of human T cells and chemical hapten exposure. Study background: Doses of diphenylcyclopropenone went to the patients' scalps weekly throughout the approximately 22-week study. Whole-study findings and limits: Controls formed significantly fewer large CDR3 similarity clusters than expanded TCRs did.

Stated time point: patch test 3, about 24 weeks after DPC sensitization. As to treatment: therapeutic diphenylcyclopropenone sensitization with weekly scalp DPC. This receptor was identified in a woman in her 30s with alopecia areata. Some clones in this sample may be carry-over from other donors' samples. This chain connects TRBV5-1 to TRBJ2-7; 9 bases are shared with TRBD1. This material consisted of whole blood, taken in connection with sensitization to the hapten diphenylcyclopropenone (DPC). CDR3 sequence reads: CASGGQGTYEQYF. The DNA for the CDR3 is TGCGCCAGCGGAGGACAGGGGACCTACGAGCAGTACTTC.